The 19 T cell receptor beta chains presented below share a single source sample, sequenced in a study of T cells in Graves' hyperthyroidism and ophthalmopathy. Amplified regions were TCR beta CDR3 sequences from RNA transcripts. The HTBI primer set was used in a first-round RT-PCR of the TCR CDR3. Each CDR3 protein is one row after TCRdb ran MiXCR on the multiplex PCR reads. The sample has about 570,000 distinct CDR3 sequences; 46% are singletons. Sequenced material: peripheral blood or thyroid tissue (not recorded which). Every receptor here comes from an adult woman with Graves' disease, either hyperthyroidism or ophthalmopathy (not recorded which).

Comment on this clonotype: This sequence may be a read error, since a much larger clone differs from it by one base. The J gene is TRBJ1-2, the V gene TRBV3-1; no firm D call. The CDR3 sequence is 14 residues long. Trimming removed 4 bases at V and 4 bases at J, with 13 bases between. The germline V gene encodes CDR1 LGHDT and CDR2 YNNKEL (reference sequence). The CDR3 coding sequence is TGTGCCAGCAGCCCTCAGAGGACTAGCTATGGCTACACCTTC. Protein: CASSPQRTSYGYTF.

There are a few counts of this clonotype. The chain uses TRBV27 and TRBJ1-2; 7 nucleotides line up with TRBD1. Germline CDR1 reads MNHEY; CDR2 reads SMNVEV (reference sequence). The CDR3 is 14 amino acids. J gave up 3 bases and V 5 bases, and 6 bases lay outside the gene matches. The CDR3: CASSPTGVHYGYTF. CDR3 sequence (DNA): TGTGCCAGCAGTCCCACAGGGGTACACTATGGCTACACCTTC.

This clonotype was seen ten or more times. V is TRBV27 and J is TRBJ1-5, with D possibly matching TRBD1 (5 bases). This CDR3 comprises 14 residues. Trimming cost V 6 bases and J 7 bases, with 16 bases left between them. CDR1 MNHEY and CDR2 SMNVEV come from the germline V gene (reference sequence). The DNA for the CDR3 is TGTGCCAGCAGGGGGGGGAGGGGTGAACAGCCCCAGCATTTT. Encoded protein: CASRGGRGEQPQHF.

The rearrangement links TRBV15 to TRBJ1-2; D remains unclear. There are 13 residues in the CDR3. Trimming stripped 5 bases from V and 4 bases from J, with 11 bases between. Looked up from germline, CDR1 is LNHNV and CDR2 is YYDKDF (reference sequence). The CDR3: CATSVNKFYGYTF. CDR3 in DNA: TGTGCCACCAGCGTTAACAAGTTCTATGGCTACACCTTC. Complete variable domain (other parts from reference TRBV15 and TRBJ1-2): DAMVIQNPRYQVTQFGKPVTLSCSQTLNHNVMYWYQQKSSQAPKLLFHYYDKDFNNEADTPDNFQSRRPNTSFCFLDIRSPGLGDTAMYLCATSVNKFYGYTFGSGTRLTVV.

The table lists this clonotype with many counts. The V call is TRBV29-1, the J call TRBJ2-2; no firm D call. The CDR3 extends over 12 amino acids. From germline, CDR1 is SQVTM and CDR2 ANQGSEA. V lost 3 bases, J lost 7 bases, and 9 bases lay in between. Here the CDR3 DNA reads TGCAGCGTTGAGGCGGTGGTCGGGGAGCTGTTTTTT. Residues: CSVEAVVGELFF.

This clonotype has just a few counts. V usage is TRBV7-2 and J usage is TRBJ1-1; TRBD1 matches 7 bases. Trimming took 5 bases from V and 1 from J; bases not matched to a gene: 7. Germline values: CDR1 SGHTA, CDR2 FQGNSA. The CDR3 contains 15 residues. The CDR3 DNA sequence: TGTGCCAGCAGCCGTTACGACAGGGAGAACACTGAAGCTTTCTTT. The encoded protein is CASSRYDRENTEAFF.

This clonotype was seen many times. The chain uses TRBV5-1 and TRBJ2-2; no firm D call. The ends were cut back, 4 bases at V and 4 bases at J, with 14 bases in the middle. Germline V gene sequence: CDR1 SGHRS, CDR2 YFSETQ. The CDR3 runs to 15 residues. CDR3 protein: CASSRAVQSTGELFF. For the CDR3, the DNA is TGCGCCAGCAGCCGCGCGGTGCAGTCCACCGGGGAGCTGTTTTTT.

V and J are TRBV11-2 and TRBJ2-3; the match to TRBD2 covers 8 bases. The trim removed 4 bases at V and 4 bases at J, leaving 4 bases unmatched. Germline V lookup: CDR1 SGHAT, CDR2 FQNNGV. CDR3 size: 14 residues. In nucleotides, the CDR3 is TGTGCCAGCAGCTATGCGGGGGGAGCAGATACGCAGTATTTT. The encoded protein is CASSYAGGADTQYF.

The V and J genes are TRBV7-2 and TRBJ2-5; D is unclear. Germline V lookup: CDR1 SGHTA, CDR2 FQGNSA. CDR3 length equals 13 residues. The V end lost 5 bases, the J end lost 0 bases, and 7 bases lay between the germline ends. The CDR3 protein is CASSPPYQETQYF. The CDR3 DNA sequence: TGTGCCAGCAGCCCGCCCTACCAAGAGACCCAGTACTTC.

This chain connects TRBV9 to TRBJ2-5; D gene uncertain. V was pared by 0 bases and J by 5 bases, with 5 bases between. This CDR3 has 12 amino acids. CDR1 is SGDLS and CDR2 is YYNGEE in the germline V gene. In nucleotides, the CDR3 is TGTGCCAGCAGCGTAGAACCCGAGACCCAGTACTTC. Amino acid sequence: CASSVEPETQYF.

A few counts support this clonotype. A read error is likely, as this CDR3 ends without the conserved phenylalanine or tryptophan. The chain carries TRBV5-1 and TRBJ1-5, with 7 nucleotides matching TRBD1. Germline assignment: CDR1 SGHRS and CDR2 YFSETQ. Unmatched junction bases numbered 16, after V lost 6 bases and J lost 4 bases. The CDR3 consists of 17 residues. In DNA form, the CDR3 reads TGCGCCAGCACCAGGGGGGTGAATTGGACTCCTAATCAGCCCCAGCATCTT. This translates into CASTRGVNWTPNQPQHL.

This clonotype has just a few counts. The chain joins TRBV11-1 to TRBJ1-2, with TRBD1 identical over 8 bases. J gave up 4 bases and V 6 bases, and 7 bases lay outside the gene matches. This CDR3 comprises 14 residues. Germline V gene data show CDR1 as SGHAT and CDR2 as FQDESV (reference sequence). The CDR3, as DNA: TGTGCCAGCAGACCGACAGGGGCCCCCTATGGCTACACCTTC. Its protein product is CASRPTGAPYGYTF.

On this clonotype: A much larger clone differs by one base, so this may be a read error. The V call is TRBV24-1, the J call TRBJ1-5; D is ambiguous. This CDR3 has 16 residues. Germline CDR1 is KGHDR and CDR2 is SFDVKD. This chain's CDR3 is CASSYLGSANDQPQHF. The CDR3, as DNA: TGTGCCAGCAGTTACCTGGGTTCAGCTAACGATCAGCCCCAGCATTTT.

This chain uses TRBV19 with TRBJ1-5, with no clear D. Looked up from germline, CDR1 is LNHDA and CDR2 is SQIVND (reference sequence). Trimming pared 9 bases from V and 5 bases from J, leaving 14 bases between. The CDR3 contains 13 residues. The CDR3 reads CASAKRRDQPQHF. As DNA, the CDR3 is TGTGCCAGCGCCAAGAGGCGGGATCAGCCCCAGCATTTT.

This clonotype came up many times. This chain connects TRBV15 to TRBJ1-2, with unresolved D. V lost 0 bases and J 8 bases, leaving 13 bases between the germline ends. CDR3 length: 14 residues. CDR1 is LNHNV, CDR2 YYDKDF, per germline (reference sequence). CDR3 sequence: CATSRDKGTEGYTF. The CDR3 coding sequence is TGTGCCACCAGCAGAGACAAGGGTACGGAGGGCTACACCTTC.

V usage is TRBV7-9 and J usage is TRBJ1-6; 8 nucleotides match TRBD1. The CDR3 runs 15 residues. J lost 9 bases, V lost 3 bases, and 7 bases had no gene match. The V gene's germline CDR1 is SEHNR and CDR2 FQNEAQ (reference sequence). Here the CDR3 DNA reads TGTGCCAGCAGCTTGGAGGGCAGGGGGCCTTCACCCCTCCACTTT. Translated, it gives CASSLEGRGPSPLHF.

This rearrangement joins TRBV7-9 to TRBJ2-7; 10 positions match TRBD2. Unmatched junction bases numbered 6, after V lost 0 bases and J lost 1 base. Germline V CDR1 and CDR2: SEHNR, FQNEAQ (reference sequence). The CDR3 is 17 residues long. The CDR3 is CASSLAPSGSSSYEQYF. CDR3 sequence (DNA): TGTGCCAGCAGCTTAGCGCCTAGCGGGAGTTCTTCCTACGAGCAGTACTTC.

This clonotype occurred a few times. This rearrangement joins TRBV20-1 to TRBJ2-7, with D perhaps TRBD2 (6 bases). With 5 bases removed from V and 0 bases from J, the gap between germline ends came to 8 bases. CDR1 is DFQATT and CDR2 is SNEGSKA in the germline V gene (reference sequence). The CDR3 length is 12 residues. CDR3 nucleotide sequence: TGCAGTGCTGGGAGGAACTCCTACGAGCAGTACTTC. Its protein product is CSAGRNSYEQYF.

This clonotype was seen repeatedly, ten times or more. The rearrangement uses TRBV20-1 and TRBJ1-5; 10 nucleotides line up with TRBD1. Germline values: CDR1 DFQATT, CDR2 SNEGSKA (reference sequence). The CDR3 has 16 residues. The V segment lost 1 base and the J segment 3 bases; nucleotides outside the gene matches: 6. The CDR3 loop reads CSARGQGTGDNQPQHF. As DNA, the CDR3 is TGCAGTGCTAGAGGACAAGGGACAGGGGACAATCAGCCCCAGCATTTT.